In this sample, the clone carrying this T cell receptor (beta chain) turned up many times. Antigen: not known. V was cut by 0 bases and J by 2 bases, with 10 bases left in between. The CDR3 length is 15 residues. Germline CDR1 is LNHNV and CDR2 is YYDKDF (reference sequence). This sample is drawn from a study of identical twins. Study findings and constraints: The study found excess low generation probability among twin-shared out-of-frame alpha sequences. Fewer insertions characterized abundant cord blood beta clonotypes, whereas memory repertoires showed none.

TCRdb reprocessed the 5' RACE reads via MiXCR and lists one record per CDR3 protein. The sample records 690,000 or so distinct CDR3 sequences, 8.5% to 9.5% being singletons. These same records also appear under a second study, on yellow fever vaccine responses in identical twins. That paper states: After vaccination, twins' T cell response reportedly seemed partly convergent, partly personalized.

The chain recombines TRBV15 with TRBJ2-5; D gene uncertain. The source is a woman between 18 and 29 years old in good health. The sample consisted of PBMCs. The CDR3 loop is CATSRDNGPQETQYF. The CDR3 coding sequence is TGTGCCACCAGCAGAGACAACGGACCACAAGAGACCCAGTACTTC.